This TCR beta chain derives from a study of shared clonotypes between healthy human individuals. Germline assignment: CDR1 SEHNR and CDR2 FQNEAQ (reference sequence). The ends were cut back, 7 bases at V and 0 bases at J, with 10 bases in the middle. The CDR3 is made up of 14 amino acids. Assay used: immunoSEQ multiplex PCR; TCRdb lists only in-frame clones, some missing. The sample records about 470,000 clones, roughly 77% being singletons. The chain links TRBV7-9 to TRBJ1-3; D is unresolved. Material for sequencing was PBMCs. The receptor's source is a woman aged 35 to 49 in good health. Some clones in this sample may be carry-over from other donors' samples. Written as DNA, the CDR3 is TGTGCCAGCACCGCCTTGAACTCTGGAAACACCATATATTTT. This sequence encodes CASTALNSGNTIYF.